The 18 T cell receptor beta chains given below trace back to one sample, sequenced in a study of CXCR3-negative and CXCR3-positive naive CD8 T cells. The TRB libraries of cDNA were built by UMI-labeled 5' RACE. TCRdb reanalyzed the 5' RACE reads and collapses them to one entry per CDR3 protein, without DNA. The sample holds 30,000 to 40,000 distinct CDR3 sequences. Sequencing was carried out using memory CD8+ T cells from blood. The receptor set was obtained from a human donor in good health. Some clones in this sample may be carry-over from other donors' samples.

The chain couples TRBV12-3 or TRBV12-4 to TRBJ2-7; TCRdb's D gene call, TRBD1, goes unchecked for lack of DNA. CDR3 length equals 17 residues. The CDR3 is CASSLGFSGGATYEQYF.

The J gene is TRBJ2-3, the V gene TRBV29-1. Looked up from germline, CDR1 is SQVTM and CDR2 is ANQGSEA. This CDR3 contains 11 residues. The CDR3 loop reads CSVEYPDTQYF.

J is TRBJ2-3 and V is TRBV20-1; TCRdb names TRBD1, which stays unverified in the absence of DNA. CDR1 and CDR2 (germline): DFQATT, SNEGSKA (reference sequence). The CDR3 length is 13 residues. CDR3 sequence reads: CGAPGTSTDTQYF.

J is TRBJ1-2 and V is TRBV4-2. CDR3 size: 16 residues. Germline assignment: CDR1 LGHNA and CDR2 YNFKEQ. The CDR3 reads CASSQEGWPSNYGYTF.

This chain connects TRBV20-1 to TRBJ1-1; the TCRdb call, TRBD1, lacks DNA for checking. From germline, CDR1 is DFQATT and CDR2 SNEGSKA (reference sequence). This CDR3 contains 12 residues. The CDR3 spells CSASREHTEAFF.

CDR3: CASGPPDRTATEAFF. The V and J genes are TRBV12-5 and TRBJ1-1; with no DNA, the TCRdb D assignment of TRBD1 cannot be verified. The CDR3 loop spans 15 amino acids. Germline V gene lookup returns CDR1 LGHNT and CDR2 FRNRAP.

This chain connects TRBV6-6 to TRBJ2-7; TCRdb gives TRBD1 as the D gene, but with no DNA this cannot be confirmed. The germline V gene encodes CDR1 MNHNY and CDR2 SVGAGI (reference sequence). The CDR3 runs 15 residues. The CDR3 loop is CASSAQGALPLEQYF.

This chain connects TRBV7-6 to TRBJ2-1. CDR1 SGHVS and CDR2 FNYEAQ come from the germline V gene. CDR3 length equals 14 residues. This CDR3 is CVSSPNVKGNEQFF.

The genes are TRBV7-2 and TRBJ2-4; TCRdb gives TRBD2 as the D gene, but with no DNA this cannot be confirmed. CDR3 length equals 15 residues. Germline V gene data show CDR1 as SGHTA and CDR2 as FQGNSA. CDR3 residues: CASSLTSGDYDIQYF.

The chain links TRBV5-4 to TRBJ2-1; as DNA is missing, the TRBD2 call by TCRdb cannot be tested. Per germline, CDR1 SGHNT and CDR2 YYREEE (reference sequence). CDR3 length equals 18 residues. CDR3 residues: CASSLDVSGTSMGNEQFF.

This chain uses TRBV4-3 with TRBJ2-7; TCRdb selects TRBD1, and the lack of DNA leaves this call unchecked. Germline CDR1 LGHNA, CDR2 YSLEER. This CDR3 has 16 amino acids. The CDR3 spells CASSQGGDSHSYEQYF.

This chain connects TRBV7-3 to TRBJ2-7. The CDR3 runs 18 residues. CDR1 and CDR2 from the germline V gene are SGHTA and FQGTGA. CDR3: CASSLTRSHSRESYEQYF. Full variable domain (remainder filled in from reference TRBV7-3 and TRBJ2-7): GAGVSQTPSNKVTEKGKYVELRCDPISGHTALYWYRQSLGQGPEFLIYFQGTGAADDSGLPNDRFFAVRPEGSVSTLKIQRTERGDSAVYLCASSLTRSHSRESYEQYFGPGTRLTVT.

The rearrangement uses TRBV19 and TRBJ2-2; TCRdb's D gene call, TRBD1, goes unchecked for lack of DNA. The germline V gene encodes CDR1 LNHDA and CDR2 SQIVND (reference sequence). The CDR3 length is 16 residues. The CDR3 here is CATLGQGPAHSGELFF.

The CDR3 here is CASSQGGQGDNEQFF. The rearrangement links TRBV3-1 to TRBJ2-1; absent DNA, TCRdb's TRBD1 call cannot be checked. This CDR3 is 15 amino acids long. From germline, CDR1 is LGHDT and CDR2 YNNKEL (reference sequence).

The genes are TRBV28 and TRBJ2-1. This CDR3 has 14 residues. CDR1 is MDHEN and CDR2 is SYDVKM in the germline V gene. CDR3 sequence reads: CASNPSALPWGQFF.

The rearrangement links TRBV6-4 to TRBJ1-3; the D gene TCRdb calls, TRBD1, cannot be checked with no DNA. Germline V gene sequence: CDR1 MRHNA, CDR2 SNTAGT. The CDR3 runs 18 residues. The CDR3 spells CASSDSNGQGVFGNTIYF.

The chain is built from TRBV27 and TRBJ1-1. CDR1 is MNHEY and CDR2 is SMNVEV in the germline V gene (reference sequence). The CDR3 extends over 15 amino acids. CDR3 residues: CASSFDPVGETEAFF.

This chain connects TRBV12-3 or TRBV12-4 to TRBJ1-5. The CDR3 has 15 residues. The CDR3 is CASSFAGISNQPQHF.